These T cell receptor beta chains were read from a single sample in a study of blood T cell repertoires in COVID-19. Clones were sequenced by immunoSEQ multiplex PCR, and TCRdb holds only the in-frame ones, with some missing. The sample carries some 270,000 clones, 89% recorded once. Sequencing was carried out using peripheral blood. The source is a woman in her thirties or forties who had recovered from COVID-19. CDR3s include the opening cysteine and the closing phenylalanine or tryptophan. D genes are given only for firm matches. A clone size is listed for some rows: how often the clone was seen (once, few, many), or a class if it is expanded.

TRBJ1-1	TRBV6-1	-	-	CASRPSGRNTEAFF	TGTGCCAGCAGACCCAGTGGGCGGAACACTGAAGCTTTCTTT
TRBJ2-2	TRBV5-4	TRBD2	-	CASSLVIAGDNTGELFF	TGTGCCAGCAGCTTGGTAATTGCGGGGGATAACACCGGGGAGCTGTTTTTT
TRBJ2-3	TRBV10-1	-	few	CASSDTGGASTDTQYF	TGCGCCAGCAGTGATACAGGGGGGGCCTCCACAGATACGCAGTATTTT
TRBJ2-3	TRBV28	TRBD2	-	CASSTSGNTDTQYF	TGTGCCAGCAGTACTAGCGGGAACACAGATACGCAGTATTTT
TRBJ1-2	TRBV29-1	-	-	CSVAFGGVYGYTF	TGCAGCGTGGCTTTCGGAGGGGTTTATGGCTACACCTTC
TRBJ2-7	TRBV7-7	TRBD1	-	CASSDSTGSRPYEQYF	TGTGCCAGCAGCGACTCGACAGGGAGTAGGCCCTACGAGCAGTACTTC
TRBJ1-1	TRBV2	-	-	CASTGGTMNTEAFF	TGTGCCAGCACGGGGGGAACCATGAACACTGAAGCTTTCTTT
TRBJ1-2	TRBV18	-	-	CASSPNSGGGYGYTF	TGTGCCAGCTCCCCTAATTCGGGGGGCGGCTATGGCTACACCTTC
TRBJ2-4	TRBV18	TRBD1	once	CASSSEQGTKNIQYF	TGTGCCAGCTCATCGGAACAGGGGACCAAAAACATTCAGTACTTC
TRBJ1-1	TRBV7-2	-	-	CASSLEGGRNTEAFF	TGTGCCAGCAGCTTAGAGGGGGGGCGGAACACTGAAGCTTTCTTT
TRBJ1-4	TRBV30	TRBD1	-	CAWSVQGDSELFF	TGTGCCTGGAGTGTACAGGGGGATTCGGAACTGTTTTTT
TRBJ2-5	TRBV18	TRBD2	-	CASSQEASGTNRGETQYF	TGTGCCAGCTCACAAGAGGCTAGCGGGACCAACCGTGGAGAGACCCAGTACTTC
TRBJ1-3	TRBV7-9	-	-	CASSLAAAGNTIYF	TGTGCCAGCAGCTTAGCGGCCGCTGGAAACACCATATATTTT